The 5 T cell receptor beta chains below were found in one sample sequenced in a study of CD8 T cells in ankylosing spondylitis. In TCRdb, the 5' RACE reads were re-called with MiXCR into one record per CDR3 protein. In the table there are about 390,000 distinct CDR3 sequences, 20% to 25% of which are singletons. General study points: Apparently characteristic of ankylosing spondylitis blood was a TCR beta motif (about 8 highly homologous variants).

Their antigens are not known. The sample taken for sequencing was blood, either unsorted or a sorted T cell fraction (not recorded which). All receptors come from a male donor with ankylosing spondylitis.

This clonotype came up a few times. The chain joins TRBV12-3 or TRBV12-4 to TRBJ1-2; a weak D match, TRBD1 (5 bases). CDR3 size: 13 residues. The germline V and J ends were trimmed by 6 bases and 4 bases, with 12 bases remaining between them. The CDR3 loop reads CASRETVSYGYTF. DNA for the CDR3: TGTGCCAGCAGAGAGACAGTTAGCTATGGCTACACCTTC.

The chain employs TRBV30 and TRBJ1-4; D is uncertain. The CDR3 covers 13 residues. Trimming pared 1 base from V and 5 bases from J, leaving 8 bases between. The germline V gene encodes CDR1 GTSNPN and CDR2 SVGIG (reference sequence). The CDR3 here is CAWSAGFNEKLFF. The CDR3 DNA follows: TGTGCCTGGAGTGCCGGTTTCAATGAAAAACTGTTTTTT. Drawing the rest from reference TRBV30 and TRBJ1-4, the complete variable domain is SQTIHQWPATLVQPVGSPLSLECTVEGTSNPNLYWYRQAAGRGLQLLFYSVGIGQISSEVPQNLSASRPQDRQFILSSKKLLLSDSGFYLCAWSAGFNEKLFFGSGTQLSVL.

The J gene is TRBJ2-1, the V gene TRBV28; TRBD1 matches at 8 bases. Germline V gene data show CDR1 as MDHEN and CDR2 as SYDVKM. V shed 6 bases, J shed 1 base, and the junction held 2 bases outside the gene matches. CDR3 length: 14 residues. DNA of the CDR3: TGTGCCAGCAGAGGACAGGGTTCCTACAATGAGCAGTTCTTC. This encodes CASRGQGSYNEQFF.

V gene TRBV20-1 combines with J gene TRBJ2-2, with 11 bases matching TRBD2. The trim removed 0 bases at V and 5 bases at J, leaving 14 bases unmatched. This CDR3 spans 19 amino acids. Germline loops: CDR1 DFQATT, CDR2 SNEGSKA (reference sequence). CDR3 sequence: CSARDPGGIAGGRTGELFF. The CDR3 coding sequence is TGCAGTGCTAGAGACCCGGGAGGTATAGCGGGAGGGAGGACCGGGGAGCTGTTTTTT.

This chain uses TRBV18 with TRBJ2-5, with D possibly TRBD1 on 5 matching bases. The V gene lost 5 bases and the J gene lost 5 bases, with 12 bases spanning the gap. In germline, CDR1 is KGHSH, CDR2 LQKENI. This CDR3 has 13 residues. CDR3 loop: CASSRGSLETQYF. For the CDR3, the DNA is TGTGCCAGCTCAAGGGGAAGTCTCGAGACCCAGTACTTC.